This paragraph covers one TCR beta chain sequence. There are 15 residues in the CDR3. Germline lookup yields CDR1 MDHEN and CDR2 SYDVKM. With 6 bases removed from V and 4 bases from J, the gap between germline ends came to 18 bases. The data derive from a study of cytomegalovirus exposure and HLA in healthy donors. Amplification used 60 Vbeta primers and 13 Jbeta primers. Measured with immunoSEQ multiplex PCR; TCRdb has only the in-frame clones, and not every one. The table records 200,000 to 300,000 clones, about 81% of them present only once. This chain connects TRBV28 to TRBJ1-2; the D gene is possibly TRBD1 (6 bases). This receptor was obtained from a woman between 35 and 50 years old in good health and CMV-seropositive. Sequenced sample: PBMCs. CDR3 nucleotide sequence: TGTGCCAGCAGCTCAGGGGAGATGGGATTCTATGGCTACACCTTC. It translates to CASSSGEMGFYGYTF.